The subject of this entry is one T cell receptor (beta chain). The antigen is not known. CDR1 MNHEY and CDR2 SMNVEV come from the germline V gene (reference sequence). The CDR3 consists of 15 residues. The V and J ends lost 6 bases and 2 bases respectively, with 14 bases between them. 13 Jbeta primers and 60 Vbeta primers were used for the PCR. Profiling relied on immunoSEQ multiplex PCR, and the TCRdb table lists in-frame clones only, not all of them. This repertoire includes approximately 110,000 clones. The data originate from a study of cytomegalovirus exposure and HLA in healthy donors. Study conclusions and caveats: Cytomegalovirus association was assigned to about 150 TCR beta chains. By a later analysis, the bulk of CMV-associated TCR beta chains appeared HLA-restricted.

The chain employs TRBV27 and TRBJ1-5, with D unclear. Sequencing used PBMCs. This receptor was identified in a man in his fifties in good health and CMV-seronegative. The CDR3 DNA is TGTGCCAGCAGATCCCAAGAGGGCCGCAATCAGCCCCAGCATTTT. Its translation: CASRSQEGRNQPQHF.